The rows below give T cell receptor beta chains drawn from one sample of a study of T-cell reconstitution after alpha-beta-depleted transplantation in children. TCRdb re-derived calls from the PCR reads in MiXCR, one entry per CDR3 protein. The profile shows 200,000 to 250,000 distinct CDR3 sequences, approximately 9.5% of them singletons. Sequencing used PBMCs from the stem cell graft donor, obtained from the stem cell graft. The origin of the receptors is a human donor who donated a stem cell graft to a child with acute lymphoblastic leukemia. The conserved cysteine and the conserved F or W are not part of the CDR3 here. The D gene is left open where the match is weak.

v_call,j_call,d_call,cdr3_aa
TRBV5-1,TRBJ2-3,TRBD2,ASMLGLSSLTDTQY
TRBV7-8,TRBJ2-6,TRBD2,ASSLVPSGGNSGANVLT
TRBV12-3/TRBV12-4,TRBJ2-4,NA,ASSFDLAKNIQY
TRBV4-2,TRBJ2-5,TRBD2,ASSQEIAGGPEETQY
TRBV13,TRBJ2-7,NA,ASSSRPTVDEQY
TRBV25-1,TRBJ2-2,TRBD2,ASCPGGLNTGELF
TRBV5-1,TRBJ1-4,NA,ASKAGGLANEKLF
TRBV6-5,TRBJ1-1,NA,ASSVRGYEAF
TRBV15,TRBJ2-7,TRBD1,ATSGEGPGQRTYEQY
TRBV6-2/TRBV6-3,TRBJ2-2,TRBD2,ASSKPGLASDPGELF
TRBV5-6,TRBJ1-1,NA,ASVRGPLTEAF
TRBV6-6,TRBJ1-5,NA,ASSLPVELTQH
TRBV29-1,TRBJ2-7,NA,SVEPQGTYEQY
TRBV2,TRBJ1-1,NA,ASSVWQMNTEAF
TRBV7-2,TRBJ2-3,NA,ASSYRHSDTDTQY
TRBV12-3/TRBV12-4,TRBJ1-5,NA,ASTPYRGSPQH
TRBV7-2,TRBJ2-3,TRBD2,ASSSGLGWADTQY
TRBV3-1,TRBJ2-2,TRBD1,ASTFGTGTGELF
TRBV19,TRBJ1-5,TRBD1,ASSITGGYQPQH
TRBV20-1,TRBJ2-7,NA,STPGGMSSYEQY
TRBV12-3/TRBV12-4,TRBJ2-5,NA,ASSFLVQETQY
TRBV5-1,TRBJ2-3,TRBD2,ASSLVGSGGTDTQY
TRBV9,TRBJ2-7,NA,ASSVQDSNYEQY
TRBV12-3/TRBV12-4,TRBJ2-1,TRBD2,ASLLAGGLSEQF
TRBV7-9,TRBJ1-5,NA,ASSFSYQPQH
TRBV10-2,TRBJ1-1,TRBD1,ASRGTANTEAF
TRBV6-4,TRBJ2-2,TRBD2,ASSDSGTSGGAKTGELF
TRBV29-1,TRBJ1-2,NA,SVADPQLLYGYT
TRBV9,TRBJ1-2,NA,ASSVESTNYGYT
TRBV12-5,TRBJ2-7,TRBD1,ASGSGGNYEQY
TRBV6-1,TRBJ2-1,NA,ASSEFEDLEQF
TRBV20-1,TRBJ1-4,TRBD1,SARDLGTVTNEKLF
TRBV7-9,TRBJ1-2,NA,ASSLGRGQGYT
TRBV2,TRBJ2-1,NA,ASSEGTSRFSYNEQF
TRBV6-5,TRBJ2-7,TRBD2,ASSYLASGVNEQY
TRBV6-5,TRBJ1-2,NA,ASSYSWEYGYT
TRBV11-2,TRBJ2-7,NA,ASSLTPVGSEQY
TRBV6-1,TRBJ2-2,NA,ASRTRRNTGELF
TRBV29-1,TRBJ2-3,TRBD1,SVEDLPGQGRADTQY
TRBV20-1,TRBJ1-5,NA,SATPTGDQPQH
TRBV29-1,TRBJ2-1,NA,SVEVGSPRYNEQF